This T cell receptor (beta chain) was identified during a study of identical twins. Study results and limitations: With abundant cord blood beta clonotypes, insertions were fewer; memory repertoires showed no such pattern.

TCRdb re-derived calls from the 5' RACE reads in MiXCR, one entry per CDR3 protein. The sample lists about 730,000 distinct CDR3 sequences; around 20% were seen once. Healthy Caucasian individuals made up all the donors. With regard to this clonotype: No antigen is known for it.

Germline loops: CDR1 SGHRS, CDR2 YFSETQ. The V end was cut by 3 bases, the J end by 2 bases, with 14 bases between. CDR3 length equals 15 residues. The same data also contributed to another study, on T cells expressing NK-cell markers. As that report states: Investigators obtained TCR beta repertoires from sorted CD3+CD56+NKG2C+, CD3+CD56+NKG2C- and CD3+CD56-NKG2C+ T cells. The CD3+CD56-NKG2C+ fraction of a few donors was likewise dominated by these clonotypes.

The chain carries TRBV5-1 and TRBJ2-5; the D gene could be TRBD1 or TRBD2 (5 bases each). Sequences were obtained from PBMCs. The sequence came from a woman under 30 in good health. CDR3 DNA: TGCGCCAGCAGCTCGGAAGTGGGACCTCAAGAGACCCAGTACTTC. Residues: CASSSEVGPQETQYF.